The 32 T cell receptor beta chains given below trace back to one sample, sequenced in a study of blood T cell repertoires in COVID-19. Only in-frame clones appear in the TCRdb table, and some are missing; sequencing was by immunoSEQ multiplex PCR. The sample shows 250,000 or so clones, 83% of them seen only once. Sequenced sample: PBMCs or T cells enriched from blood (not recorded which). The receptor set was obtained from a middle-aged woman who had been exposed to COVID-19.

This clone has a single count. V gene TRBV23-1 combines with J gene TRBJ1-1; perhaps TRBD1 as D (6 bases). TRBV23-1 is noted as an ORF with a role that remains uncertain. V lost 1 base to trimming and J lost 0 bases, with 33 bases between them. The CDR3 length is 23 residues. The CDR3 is CASSQFRHAGQSKLISMNTEAFF. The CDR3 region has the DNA TGCGCCAGCAGTCAATTCCGTCACGCAGGACAGTCAAAATTAATTTCAATGAACACTGAAGCTTTCTTT.

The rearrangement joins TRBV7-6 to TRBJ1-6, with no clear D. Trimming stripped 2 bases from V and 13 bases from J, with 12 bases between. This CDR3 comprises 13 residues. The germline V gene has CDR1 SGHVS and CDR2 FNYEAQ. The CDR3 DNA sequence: TGTGCCAGCAGCTTATTAAGCTCCGCGCCCCTCCACTTT. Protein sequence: CASSLLSSAPLHF.

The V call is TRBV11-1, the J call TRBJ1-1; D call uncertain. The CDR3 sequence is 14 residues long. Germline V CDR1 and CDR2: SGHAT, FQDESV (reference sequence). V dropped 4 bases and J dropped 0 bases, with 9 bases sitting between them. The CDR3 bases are TGTGCCAGCAGCTCCCCTCCTATGAACACTGAAGCTTTCTTT. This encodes CASSSPPMNTEAFF.

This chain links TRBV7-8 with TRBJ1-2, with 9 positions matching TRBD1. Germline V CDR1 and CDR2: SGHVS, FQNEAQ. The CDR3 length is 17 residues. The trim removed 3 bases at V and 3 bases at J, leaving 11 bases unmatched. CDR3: CASSFLPLTGGDYGYTF. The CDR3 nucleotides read TGTGCCAGCAGCTTTCTCCCCCTGACAGGGGGAGACTATGGCTACACCTTC.

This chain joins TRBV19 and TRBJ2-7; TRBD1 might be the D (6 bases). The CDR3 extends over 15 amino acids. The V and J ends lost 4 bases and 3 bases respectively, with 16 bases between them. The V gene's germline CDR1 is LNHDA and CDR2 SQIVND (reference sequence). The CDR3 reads CASSNPGQDFYEQYF. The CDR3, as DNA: TGTGCCAGTAGTAATCCGGGACAAGATTTCTACGAGCAGTACTTC.

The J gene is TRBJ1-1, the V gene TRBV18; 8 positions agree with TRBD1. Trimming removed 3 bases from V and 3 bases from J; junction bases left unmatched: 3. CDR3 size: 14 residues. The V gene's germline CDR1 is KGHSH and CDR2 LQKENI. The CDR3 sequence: CASSPQTGDTEAFF. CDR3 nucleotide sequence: TGTGCCAGCTCACCTCAGACAGGGGACACTGAAGCTTTCTTT.

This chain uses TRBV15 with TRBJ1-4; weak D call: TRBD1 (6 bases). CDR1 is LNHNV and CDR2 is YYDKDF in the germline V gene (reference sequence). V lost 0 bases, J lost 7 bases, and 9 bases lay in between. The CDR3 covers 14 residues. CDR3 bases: TGTGCCACCAGCAGAGACAGGGGAGCTGAAAAACTGTTTTTT. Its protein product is CATSRDRGAEKLFF.

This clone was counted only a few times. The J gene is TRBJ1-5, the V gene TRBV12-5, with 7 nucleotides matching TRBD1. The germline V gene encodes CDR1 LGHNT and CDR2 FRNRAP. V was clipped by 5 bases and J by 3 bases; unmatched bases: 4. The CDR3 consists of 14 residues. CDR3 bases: TGTGCTAGTGGTCCGGACAGGAACAATCAGCCCCAGCATTTT. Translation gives CASGPDRNNQPQHF. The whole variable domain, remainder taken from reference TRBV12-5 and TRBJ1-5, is DARVTQTPRHKVTEMGQEVTMRCQPILGHNTVFWYRQTMMQGLELLAYFRNRAPLDDSGMPKDRFSAEMPDATLATLKIQPSEPRDSAVYFCASGPDRNNQPQHFGDGTRLSIL.

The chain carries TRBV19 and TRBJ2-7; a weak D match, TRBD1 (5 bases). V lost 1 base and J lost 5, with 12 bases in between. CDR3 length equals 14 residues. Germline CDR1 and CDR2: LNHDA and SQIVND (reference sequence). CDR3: CASSIVQGSDEQYF. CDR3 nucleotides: TGTGCCAGTAGTATAGTTCAGGGCTCGGACGAGCAGTACTTC.

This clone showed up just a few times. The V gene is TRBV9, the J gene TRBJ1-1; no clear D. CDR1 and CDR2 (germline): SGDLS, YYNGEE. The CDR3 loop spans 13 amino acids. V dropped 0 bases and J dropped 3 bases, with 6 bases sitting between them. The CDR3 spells CASSVVYDTEAFF. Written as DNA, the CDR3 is TGTGCCAGCAGCGTAGTATATGACACTGAAGCTTTCTTT.

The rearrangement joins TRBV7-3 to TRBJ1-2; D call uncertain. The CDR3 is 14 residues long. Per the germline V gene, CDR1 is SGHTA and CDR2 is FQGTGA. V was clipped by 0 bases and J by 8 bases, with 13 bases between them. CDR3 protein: CASSLTGPAGGYTF. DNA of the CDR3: TGTGCCAGCAGCTTAACCGGGCCTGCGGGAGGCTACACCTTC. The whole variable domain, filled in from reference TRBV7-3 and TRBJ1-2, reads GAGVSQTPSNKVTEKGKYVELRCDPISGHTALYWYRQSLGQGPEFLIYFQGTGAADDSGLPNDRFFAVRPEGSVSTLKIQRTERGDSAVYLCASSLTGPAGGYTFGSGTRLTVV.

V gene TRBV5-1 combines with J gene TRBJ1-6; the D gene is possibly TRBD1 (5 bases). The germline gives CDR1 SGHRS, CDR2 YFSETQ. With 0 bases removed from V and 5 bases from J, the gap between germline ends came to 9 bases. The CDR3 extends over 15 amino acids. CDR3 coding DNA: TGCGCCAGCAGCTTGGAGGGGAATGATAATTCACCCCTCCACTTT. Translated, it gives CASSLEGNDNSPLHF.

In DNA, the CDR3 is TGCGCCAGCAGCCAAGAGGTAGCGGGGAGGGAGTGGACCCAGTACTTC. Its protein product is CASSQEVAGREWTQYF. The chain recombines TRBV4-3 with TRBJ2-5, with 8 positions matching TRBD2. Germline CDR1 LGHNA, CDR2 YSLEER. This CDR3 spans 16 amino acids. The J segment lost 7 bases and the V segment lost 0 bases, leaving 10 bases of the junction unmatched.

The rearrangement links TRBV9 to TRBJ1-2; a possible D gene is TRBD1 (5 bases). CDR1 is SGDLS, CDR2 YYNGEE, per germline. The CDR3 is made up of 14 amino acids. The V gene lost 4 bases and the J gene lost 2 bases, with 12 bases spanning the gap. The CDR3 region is CASSPWGENYGYTF. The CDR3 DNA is TGTGCCAGCAGCCCTTGGGGGGAGAACTATGGCTACACCTTC.

In DNA, the CDR3 is TGTGCCAGCAGCTTGGCGCGCAGGGGGATCGACACTGAAGCTTTCTTT. This translates into CASSLARRGIDTEAFF. This chain joins TRBV5-6 and TRBJ1-1, with 7 bases that match TRBD1. Germline values: CDR1 SGHDT, CDR2 YYEEEE. The length of the CDR3 is 16 residues. J lost 3 bases, V lost 0 bases, and 8 bases had no gene match.

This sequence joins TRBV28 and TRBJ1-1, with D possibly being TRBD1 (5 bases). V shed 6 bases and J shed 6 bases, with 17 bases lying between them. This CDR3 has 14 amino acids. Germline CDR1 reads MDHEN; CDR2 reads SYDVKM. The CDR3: CASSGGGREAEAFF. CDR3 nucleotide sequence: TGTGCCAGCAGCGGGGGGGGTAGGGAGGCTGAAGCTTTCTTT.

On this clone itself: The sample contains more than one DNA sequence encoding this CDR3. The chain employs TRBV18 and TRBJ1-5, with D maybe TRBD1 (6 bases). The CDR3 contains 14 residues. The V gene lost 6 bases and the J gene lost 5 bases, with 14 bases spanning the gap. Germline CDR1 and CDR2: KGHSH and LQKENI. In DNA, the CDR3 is TGTGCCAGCTCCCCGGGGGGCGGGGATCAGCCCCAGCATTTT. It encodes CASSPGGGDQPQHF.

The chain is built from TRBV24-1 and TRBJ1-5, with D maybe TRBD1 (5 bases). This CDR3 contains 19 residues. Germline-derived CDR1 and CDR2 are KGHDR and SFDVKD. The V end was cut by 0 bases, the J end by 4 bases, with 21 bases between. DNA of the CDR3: TGTGCCACCAGTGATTTGGGGGGGAACAGCGGAGGCTTTAATCAGCCCCAGCATTTT. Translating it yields CATSDLGGNSGGFNQPQHF.

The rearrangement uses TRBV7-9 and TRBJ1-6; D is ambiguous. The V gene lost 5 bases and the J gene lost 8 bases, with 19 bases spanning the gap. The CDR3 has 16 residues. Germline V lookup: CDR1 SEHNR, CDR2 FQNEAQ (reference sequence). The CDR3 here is CASSPRDGFSDSPLHF. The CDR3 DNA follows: TGTGCCAGCAGCCCTCGAGACGGGTTTTCTGATTCACCCCTCCACTTT.

The CDR3 here is CASSQVGTHNEQFF. CDR3 nucleotides: TGTGCCAGCAGCCAGGTGGGGACTCACAATGAGCAGTTCTTC. This chain links TRBV11-3 with TRBJ2-1; D is perhaps TRBD2 (6 bases). V lost 5 bases and J 5 bases, leaving 13 bases between the germline ends. Germline V gene sequence: CDR1 SGHNT, CDR2 YENEEA. The CDR3 has 14 residues.

The CDR3 spells CASSTQDSLGVNYGYTF. The CDR3 nucleotides are TGTGCCAGTAGTACCCAGGACAGCCTCGGTGTTAACTATGGCTACACCTTC. This chain connects TRBV19 to TRBJ1-2; tentative D call: TRBD1 (6 bases). The CDR3 spans 17 residues. Trimming took off 4 bases at V and 1 base at J, with 19 bases between the two ends. Per germline, CDR1 LNHDA and CDR2 SQIVND (reference sequence).

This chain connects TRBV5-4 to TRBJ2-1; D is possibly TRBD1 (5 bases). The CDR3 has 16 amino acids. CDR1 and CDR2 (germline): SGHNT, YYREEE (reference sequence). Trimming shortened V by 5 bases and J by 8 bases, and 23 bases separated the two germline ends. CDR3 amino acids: CASRDGGASSVDEQFF. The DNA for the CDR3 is TGTGCCAGCAGGGACGGTGGGGCTAGTTCTGTTGATGAGCAGTTCTTC.

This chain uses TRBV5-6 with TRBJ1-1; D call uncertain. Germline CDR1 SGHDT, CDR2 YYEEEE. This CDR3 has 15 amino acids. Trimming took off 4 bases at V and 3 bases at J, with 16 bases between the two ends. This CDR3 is CASSLTFLGDTEAFF. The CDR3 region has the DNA TGTGCCAGCAGCCTGACCTTTTTGGGAGACACTGAAGCTTTCTTT.

The CDR3 loop reads CASSGGTGQGNTIYF. The CDR3 bases are TGTGCCAGCAGCGGGGGGACAGGGCAAGGAAACACCATATATTTT. The chain employs TRBV9 and TRBJ1-3; 9 nucleotides line up with TRBD1. The germline CDR1 and CDR2 sequences are SGDLS and YYNGEE. This CDR3 has 15 residues. V was clipped by 3 bases and J by 4 bases; unmatched bases: 5. The variable domain in full, completed from reference TRBV9 and TRBJ1-3, reads DSGVTQTPKHLITATGQRVTLRCSPRSGDLSVYWYQQSLDQGLQFLIQYYNGEERAKGNILERFSAQQFPDLHSELNLSSLELGDSALYFCASSGGTGQGNTIYFGEGSWLTVV.

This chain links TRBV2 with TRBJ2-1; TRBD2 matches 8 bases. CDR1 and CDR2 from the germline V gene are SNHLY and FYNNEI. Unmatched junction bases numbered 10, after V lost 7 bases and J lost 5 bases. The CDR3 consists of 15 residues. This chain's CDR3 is CASKKGTRTDNEQFF. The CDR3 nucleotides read TGTGCCAGCAAGAAGGGGACTAGGACGGACAATGAGCAGTTCTTC.

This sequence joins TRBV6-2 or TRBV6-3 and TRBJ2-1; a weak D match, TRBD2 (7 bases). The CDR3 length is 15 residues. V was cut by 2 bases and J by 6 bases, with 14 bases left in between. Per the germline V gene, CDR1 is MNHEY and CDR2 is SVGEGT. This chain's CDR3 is CASSYAAGAFNEQFF. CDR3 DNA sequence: TGTGCCAGCAGTTACGCGGCGGGGGCTTTCAATGAGCAGTTCTTC.

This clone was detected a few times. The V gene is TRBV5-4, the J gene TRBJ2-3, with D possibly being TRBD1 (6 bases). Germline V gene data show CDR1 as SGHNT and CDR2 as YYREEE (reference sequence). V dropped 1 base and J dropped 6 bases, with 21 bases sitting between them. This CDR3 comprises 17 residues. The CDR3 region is CASSLMRGGIEGDTQYF. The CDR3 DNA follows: TGTGCCAGCAGCTTGATGAGAGGGGGAATTGAGGGGGATACGCAGTATTTT.

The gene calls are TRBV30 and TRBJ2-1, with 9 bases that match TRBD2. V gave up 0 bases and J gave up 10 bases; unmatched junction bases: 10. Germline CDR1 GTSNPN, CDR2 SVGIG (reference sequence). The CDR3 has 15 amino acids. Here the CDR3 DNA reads TGTGCCTGGAGTGTACGGGCTAGCGGGGCCTCCGAGCAGTTCTTC. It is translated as CAWSVRASGASEQFF.

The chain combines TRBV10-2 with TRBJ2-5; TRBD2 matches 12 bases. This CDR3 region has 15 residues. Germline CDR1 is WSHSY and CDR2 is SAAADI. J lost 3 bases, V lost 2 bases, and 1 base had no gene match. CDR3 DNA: TGCGCCAGCAGTGAGGCTAGCGGGGGGGAAGAGACCCAGTACTTC. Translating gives CASSEASGGEETQYF.

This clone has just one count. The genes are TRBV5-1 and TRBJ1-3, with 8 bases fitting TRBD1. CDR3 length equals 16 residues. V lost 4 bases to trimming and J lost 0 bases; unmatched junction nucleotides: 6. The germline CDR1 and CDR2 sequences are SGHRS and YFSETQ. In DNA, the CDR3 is TGCGCCAGCAGCAGGACAGGGACAAGCTCTGGAAACACCATATATTTT. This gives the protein CASSRTGTSSGNTIYF.

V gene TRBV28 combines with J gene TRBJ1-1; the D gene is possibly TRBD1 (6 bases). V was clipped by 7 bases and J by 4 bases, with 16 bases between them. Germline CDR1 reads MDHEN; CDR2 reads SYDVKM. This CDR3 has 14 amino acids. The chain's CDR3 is CASTRGARSTEAFF. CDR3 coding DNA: TGTGCCAGCACCCGGGGGGCCAGGTCCACTGAAGCTTTCTTT.

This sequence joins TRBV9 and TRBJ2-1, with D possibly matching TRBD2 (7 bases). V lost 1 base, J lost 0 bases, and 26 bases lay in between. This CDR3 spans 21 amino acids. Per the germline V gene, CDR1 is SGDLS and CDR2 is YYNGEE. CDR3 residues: CASSVRGAANPWESSYNEQFF. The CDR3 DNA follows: TGTGCCAGCAGCGTACGGGGGGCCGCGAATCCATGGGAGAGCTCCTACAATGAGCAGTTCTTC.